Below, 11 T cell receptor beta chains from the same sample are listed, as sequenced in a study of cytomegalovirus exposure and HLA in healthy donors. The PCR ran on 60 Vbeta and 13 Jbeta primers. Produced via immunoSEQ multiplex PCR; TCRdb's table is partial and in-frame only. The sample includes some 130,000 clones, roughly two thirds of them seen just once. Input material: PBMCs. The receptor source for this set is a man aged 30-40 years in good health and CMV-seropositive.

The chain carries TRBV13 and TRBJ2-7; maybe TRBD1 (6 bases). The V gene lost 5 bases and the J gene lost 4 bases, with 30 bases spanning the gap. The CDR3 covers 19 residues. Germline lookup yields CDR1 PRHDT and CDR2 FYEKMQ (reference sequence). The CDR3 reads CASSPLSQGSSVRAYEQYF. CDR3 nucleotides: TGTGCCAGCAGCCCACTTTCACAGGGATCCTCGGTACGTGCTTACGAGCAGTACTTC.

In its sample, this clone was seen a few times. The CDR3 reads CASSWGGVGRQGYTF. Written as DNA, the CDR3 is TGTGCCAGCAGCTGGGGGGGTGTTGGTAGACAGGGCTACACCTTC. This chain connects TRBV27 to TRBJ1-2, with D possibly being TRBD1 (5 bases). The CDR3 length is 15 residues. V lost 6 bases to trimming and J lost 8 bases, with 22 bases between them. Germline lookup yields CDR1 MNHEY and CDR2 SMNVEV (reference sequence).

The J gene is TRBJ1-1, the V gene TRBV18; 7 bases are a match to TRBD1. Germline V lookup: CDR1 KGHSH, CDR2 LQKENI. The CDR3 runs to 15 residues. V lost 4 bases to trimming and J lost 5 bases; unmatched junction nucleotides: 10. The CDR3 loop is CASSRRGQDQTEAFF. CDR3 DNA: TGTGCCAGCTCACGGAGGGGGCAGGATCAAACTGAAGCTTTCTTT.

CDR3 region: CASSSSTGTGEQYF. CDR3 nucleotides: TGTGCCAGTAGTTCTTCGACAGGGACGGGCGAGCAGTACTTC. V and J are TRBV19 and TRBJ2-7; 7 nucleotides agree with TRBD1. Germline V gives CDR1 LNHDA, CDR2 SQIVND (reference sequence). The CDR3 spans 14 residues. Trimming at V came to 5 bases and at J to 6 bases, leaving 10 bases not matched to a gene.

The V and J genes are TRBV6-6 and TRBJ1-1, with D perhaps TRBD1 (5 bases). Trimming shortened V by 7 bases and J by 12 bases, and 18 bases separated the two germline ends. Germline V gene lookup returns CDR1 MNHNY and CDR2 SVGAGI (reference sequence). The CDR3 is made up of 12 amino acids. The CDR3 region has the DNA TGTGCCAGCAACCTGGGGCAGGAAGAACCTTTCTTT. This codes for CASNLGQEEPFF.

The rearrangement uses TRBV7-8 and TRBJ2-5; TRBD1 might be the D (5 bases). The J call may not be correct, given that the DNA end is closer to TRBJ2-7. The CDR3 has 14 amino acids. Germline values: CDR1 SGHVS, CDR2 FQNEAQ. CDR3 protein: CASSPRVGAYEQYF. Here the CDR3 DNA reads TGTGCCAGCAGCCCCAGGGTAGGGGCCTACGAGCAGTACTTC.

The V call is TRBV7-3, the J call TRBJ2-1, with 9 bases identical to TRBD2. J was trimmed by 4 bases and V by 5 bases; bases with no gene match: 3. The CDR3 is 14 amino acids. Germline CDR1 reads SGHTA; CDR2 reads FQGTGA. CDR3 in amino acids: CASSKTSGYNEQFF. The DNA for the CDR3 is TGTGCCAGCAGCAAGACTAGCGGATACAATGAGCAGTTCTTC.

This clone was counted a few times. This rearrangement joins TRBV7-9 to TRBJ2-1, with D possibly matching TRBD2 (6 bases). This CDR3 contains 17 residues. Germline CDR1 is SEHNR and CDR2 is FQNEAQ (reference sequence). Trimming took off 5 bases at V and 8 bases at J, with 25 bases between the two ends. This chain's CDR3 is CASSPGFRGAGFDEQFF. CDR3 nucleotides: TGTGCCAGCAGCCCGGGATTTCGCGGGGCCGGGTTCGATGAGCAGTTCTTC. Full variable domain (remainder filled in from reference TRBV7-9 and TRBJ2-1): DTGVSQNPRHKITKRGQNVTFRCDPISEHNRLYWYRQTLGQGPEFLTYFQNEAQLEKSRLLSDRFSAERPKGSFSTLEIQRTEQGDSAMYLCASSPGFRGAGFDEQFFGPGTRLTVL.

V gene TRBV5-4 combines with J gene TRBJ2-3, with TRBD2 matching 11 bases. Germline V gives CDR1 SGHNT, CDR2 YYREEE (reference sequence). This CDR3 is built from 16 residues. The ends lost 4 bases at V and 4 bases at J; junction bases unmatched: 8. The CDR3 sequence: CASSGTSGGRADTQYF. As DNA, the CDR3 is TGTGCCAGCAGCGGGACTAGCGGAGGGAGGGCAGATACGCAGTATTTT.

The CDR3 sequence is CSLGAYGYTF. The CDR3 DNA follows: TGCAGTCTGGGAGCGTATGGCTACACCTTC. The chain has TRBV20-1 and TRBJ1-2, with unresolved D. V lost 8 bases and J 5 bases, leaving 9 bases between the germline ends. This CDR3 comprises 10 residues. Germline-derived CDR1 and CDR2 are DFQATT and SNEGSKA (reference sequence).

The chain joins TRBV4-2 to TRBJ2-1, with 13 bases fitting TRBD2. V gave up 5 bases and J gave up 9 bases; unmatched junction bases: 10. CDR3 length equals 16 residues. In germline, CDR1 is LGHNA, CDR2 YNFKEQ. In DNA, the CDR3 is TGTGCCAGCAGCGCCGGACTAGCGGGAGTTCTAGTTGAGCAGTTCTTC. It yields the protein CASSAGLAGVLVEQFF.